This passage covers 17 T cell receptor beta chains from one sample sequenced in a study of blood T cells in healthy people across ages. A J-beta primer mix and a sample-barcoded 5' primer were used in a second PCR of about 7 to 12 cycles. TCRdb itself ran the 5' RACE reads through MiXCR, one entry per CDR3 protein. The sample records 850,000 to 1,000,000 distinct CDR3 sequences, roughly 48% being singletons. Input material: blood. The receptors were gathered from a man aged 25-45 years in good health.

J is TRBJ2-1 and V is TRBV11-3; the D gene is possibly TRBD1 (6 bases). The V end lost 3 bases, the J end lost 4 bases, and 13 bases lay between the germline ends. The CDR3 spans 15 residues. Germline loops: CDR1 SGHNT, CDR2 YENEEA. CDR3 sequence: CASSFRQDGYNEQFF. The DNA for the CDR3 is TGTGCCAGCAGCTTCAGACAGGACGGGTACAATGAGCAGTTCTTC.

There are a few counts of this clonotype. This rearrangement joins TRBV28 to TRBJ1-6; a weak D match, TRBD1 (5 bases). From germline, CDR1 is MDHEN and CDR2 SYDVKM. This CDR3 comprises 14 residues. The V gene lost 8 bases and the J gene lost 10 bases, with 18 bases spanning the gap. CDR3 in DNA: TGTGCCAGCCATCAGGGCGGGGAAGGATCACCCCTCCACTTT. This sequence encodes CASHQGGEGSPLHF.

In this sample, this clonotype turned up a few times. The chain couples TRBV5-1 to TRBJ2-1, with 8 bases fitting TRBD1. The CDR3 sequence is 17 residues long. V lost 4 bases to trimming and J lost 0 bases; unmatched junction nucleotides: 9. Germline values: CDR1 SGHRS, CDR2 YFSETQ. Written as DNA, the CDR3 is TGCGCCAGCAGCCCTGGGGGACAGGCAAGCTCCTACAATGAGCAGTTCTTC. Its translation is CASSPGGQASSYNEQFF.

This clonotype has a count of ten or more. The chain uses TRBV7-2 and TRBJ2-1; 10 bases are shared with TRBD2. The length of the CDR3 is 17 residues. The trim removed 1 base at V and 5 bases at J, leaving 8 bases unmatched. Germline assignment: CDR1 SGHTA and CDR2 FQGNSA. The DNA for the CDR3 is TGTGCCAGCAGCTTAGTTAGGGCTAGCGGGGGCCACAATGAGCAGTTCTTC. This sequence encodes CASSLVRASGGHNEQFF.

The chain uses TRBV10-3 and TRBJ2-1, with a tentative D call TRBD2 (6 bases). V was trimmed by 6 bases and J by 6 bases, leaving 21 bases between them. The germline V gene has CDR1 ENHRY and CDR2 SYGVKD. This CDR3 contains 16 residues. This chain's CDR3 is CAIRGEMGGARNEQFF. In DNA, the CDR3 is TGTGCCATCAGAGGCGAGATGGGGGGAGCGCGCAATGAGCAGTTCTTC.

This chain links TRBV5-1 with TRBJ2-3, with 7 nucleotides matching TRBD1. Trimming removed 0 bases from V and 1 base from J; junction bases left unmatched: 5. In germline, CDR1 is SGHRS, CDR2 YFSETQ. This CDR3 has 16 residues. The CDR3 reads CASSLDRGRGTDTQYF. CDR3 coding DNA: TGCGCCAGCAGCTTGGATAGGGGGCGCGGCACAGATACGCAGTATTTT.

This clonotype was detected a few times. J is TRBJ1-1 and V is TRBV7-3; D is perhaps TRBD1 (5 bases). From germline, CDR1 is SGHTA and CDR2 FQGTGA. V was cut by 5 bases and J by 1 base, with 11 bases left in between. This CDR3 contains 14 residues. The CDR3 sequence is CASSPTRENTEAFF. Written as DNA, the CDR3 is TGTGCCAGCAGCCCCACCAGGGAGAACACTGAAGCTTTCTTT. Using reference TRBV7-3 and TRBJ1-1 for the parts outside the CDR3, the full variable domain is GAGVSQTPSNKVTEKGKYVELRCDPISGHTALYWYRQSLGQGPEFLIYFQGTGAADDSGLPNDRFFAVRPEGSVSTLKIQRTERGDSAVYLCASSPTRENTEAFFGQGTRLTVV.

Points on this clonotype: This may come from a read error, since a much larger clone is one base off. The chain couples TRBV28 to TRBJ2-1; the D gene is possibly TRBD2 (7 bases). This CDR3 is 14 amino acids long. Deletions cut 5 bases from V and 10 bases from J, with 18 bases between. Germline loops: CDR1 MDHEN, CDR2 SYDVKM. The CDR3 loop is CASSASGGGGEQFF. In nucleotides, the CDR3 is TGTGCCAGCAGTGCCTCGGGGGGAGGGGGAGAGCAGTTCTTC.

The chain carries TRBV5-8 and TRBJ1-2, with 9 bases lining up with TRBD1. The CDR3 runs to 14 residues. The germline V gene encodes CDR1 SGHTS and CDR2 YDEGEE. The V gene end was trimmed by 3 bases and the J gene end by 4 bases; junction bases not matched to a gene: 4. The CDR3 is CASSSGQGFYGYTF. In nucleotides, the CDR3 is TGTGCCAGCAGCTCGGGACAGGGATTCTATGGCTACACCTTC.

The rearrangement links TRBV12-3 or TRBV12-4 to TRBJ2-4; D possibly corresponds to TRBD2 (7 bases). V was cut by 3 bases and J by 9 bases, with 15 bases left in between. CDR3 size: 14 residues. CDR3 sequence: CASSLVGGPTIQYF. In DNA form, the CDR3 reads TGTGCCAGCAGTTTGGTCGGGGGGCCAACCATTCAGTACTTC.

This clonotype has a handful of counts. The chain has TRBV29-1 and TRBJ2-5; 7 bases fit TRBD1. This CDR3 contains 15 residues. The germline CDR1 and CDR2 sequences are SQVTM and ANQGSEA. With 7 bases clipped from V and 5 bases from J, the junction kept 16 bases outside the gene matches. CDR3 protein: CSAVPGQWQEETQYF. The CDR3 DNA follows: TGCAGCGCGGTCCCGGGACAGTGGCAAGAGGAGACCCAGTACTTC.

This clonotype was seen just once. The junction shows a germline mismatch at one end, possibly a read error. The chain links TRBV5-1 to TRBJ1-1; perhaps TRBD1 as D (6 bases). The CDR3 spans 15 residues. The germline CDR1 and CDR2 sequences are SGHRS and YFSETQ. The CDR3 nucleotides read TGCGTCAGCAGCCCCTCACAGGGTACGAACACTGAAGCTTTCTTT. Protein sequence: CVSSPSQGTNTEAFF.

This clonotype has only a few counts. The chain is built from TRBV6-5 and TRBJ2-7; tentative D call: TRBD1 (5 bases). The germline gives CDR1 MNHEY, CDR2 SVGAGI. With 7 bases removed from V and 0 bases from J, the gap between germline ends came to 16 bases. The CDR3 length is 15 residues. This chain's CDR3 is CASKPPGRSSYEQYF. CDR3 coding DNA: TGTGCCAGCAAACCTCCAGGGCGGAGCTCCTACGAGCAGTACTTC.

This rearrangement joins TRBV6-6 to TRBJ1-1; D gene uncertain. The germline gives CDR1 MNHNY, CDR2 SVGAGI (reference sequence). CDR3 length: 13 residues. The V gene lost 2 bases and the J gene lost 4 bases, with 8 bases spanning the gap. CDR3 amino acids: CASSYGLTTEAFF. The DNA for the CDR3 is TGTGCCAGCAGTTACGGGCTGACCACTGAAGCTTTCTTT.

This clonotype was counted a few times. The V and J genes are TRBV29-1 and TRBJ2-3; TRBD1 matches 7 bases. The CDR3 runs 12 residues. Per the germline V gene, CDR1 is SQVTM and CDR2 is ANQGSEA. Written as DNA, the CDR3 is TGCCTCGTGGACAGGCACACAGATACGCAGTATTTT. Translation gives CLVDRHTDTQYF.

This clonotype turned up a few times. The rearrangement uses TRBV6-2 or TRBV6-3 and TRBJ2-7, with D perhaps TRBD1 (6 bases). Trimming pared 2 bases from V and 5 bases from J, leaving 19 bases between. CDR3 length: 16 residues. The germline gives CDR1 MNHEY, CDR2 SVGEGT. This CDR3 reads CASSYVGPRDIDEQYF. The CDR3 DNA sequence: TGTGCCAGCAGTTACGTAGGTCCCAGGGACATCGACGAGCAGTACTTC.

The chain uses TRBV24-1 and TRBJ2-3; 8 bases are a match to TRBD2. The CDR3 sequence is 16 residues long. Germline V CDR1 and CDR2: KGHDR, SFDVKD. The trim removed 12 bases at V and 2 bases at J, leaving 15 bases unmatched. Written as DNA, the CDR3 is TGTGCCGCCCAAGGTGGAGCGGGGGACCTCACAGATACGCAGTATTTT. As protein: CAAQGGAGDLTDTQYF.